This T cell receptor (beta chain) was obtained from a study of shared clonotypes between healthy human individuals. General study results and limits: Genetic and exposure-history diversity was limited by the small donor number.

CDR3 length: 15 residues. V shed 4 bases and J 5 bases; nucleotides not matched to a gene: 11. Looked up from germline, CDR1 is SGHNT and CDR2 is YYREEE (reference sequence). Note on this clone: The antigen remains undetermined.

Per the authors' pipeline: ImmunoSEQ gave junction-only sequences without quality scores, so filtering differed. This table comes from immunoSEQ multiplex PCR, and its TCRdb copy is limited to in-frame clones, with some not included. The V and J calls and clone size come from that table; D and trimming were worked out from the DNA. The data show about 2.3 million clones, 80% to 95% seen once. Sequencing was carried out using naive CD4+ T cells from PBMCs. Subset given: CD45RA+ positively selected. This receptor was obtained from a man in his late teens or twenties in good health. Some clones in this sample may be carry-over from other donors' samples. The gene calls are TRBV5-4 and TRBJ2-5, with 7 bases lining up with TRBD1. CDR3 loop: CASSPQTGREETQYF. The CDR3 nucleotides are TGTGCCAGCAGCCCGCAGACAGGGAGAGAGGAGACCCAGTACTTC. Filled out from reference TRBV5-4 and TRBJ2-5, the complete variable domain reads ETGVTQSPTHLIKTRGQQVTLRCSSQSGHNTVSWYQQALGQGPQFIFQYYREEENGRGNFPPRFSGLQFPNYSSELNVNALELDDSALYLCASSPQTGREETQYFGPGTRLLVL.